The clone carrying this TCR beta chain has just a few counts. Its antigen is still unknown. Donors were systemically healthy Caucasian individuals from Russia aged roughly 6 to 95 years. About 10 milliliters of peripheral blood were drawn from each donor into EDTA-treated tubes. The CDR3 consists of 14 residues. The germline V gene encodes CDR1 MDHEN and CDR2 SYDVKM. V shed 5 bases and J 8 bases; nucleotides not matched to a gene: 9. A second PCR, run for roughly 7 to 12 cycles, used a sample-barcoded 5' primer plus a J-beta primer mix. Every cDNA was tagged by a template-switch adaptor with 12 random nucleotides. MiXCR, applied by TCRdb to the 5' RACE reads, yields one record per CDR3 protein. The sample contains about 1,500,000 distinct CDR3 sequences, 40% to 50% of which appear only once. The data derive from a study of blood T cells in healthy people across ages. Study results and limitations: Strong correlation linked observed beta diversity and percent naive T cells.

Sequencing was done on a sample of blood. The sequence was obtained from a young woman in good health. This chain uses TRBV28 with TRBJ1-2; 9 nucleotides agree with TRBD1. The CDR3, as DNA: TGTGCCAGCAGTCCAAGGACAGGGGAGTCCGGCTACACCTTC. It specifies CASSPRTGESGYTF.